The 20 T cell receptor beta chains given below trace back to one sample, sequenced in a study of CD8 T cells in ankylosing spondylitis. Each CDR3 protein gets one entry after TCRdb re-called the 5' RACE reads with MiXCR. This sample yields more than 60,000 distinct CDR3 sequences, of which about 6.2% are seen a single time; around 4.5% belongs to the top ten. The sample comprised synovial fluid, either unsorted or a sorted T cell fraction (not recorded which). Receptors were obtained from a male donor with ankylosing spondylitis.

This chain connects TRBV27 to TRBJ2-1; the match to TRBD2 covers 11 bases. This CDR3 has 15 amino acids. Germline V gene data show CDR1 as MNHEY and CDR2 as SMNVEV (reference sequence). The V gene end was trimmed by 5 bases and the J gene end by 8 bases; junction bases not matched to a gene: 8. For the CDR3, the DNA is TGTGCCAGCAGTGCACTTAGCGGGAGGGCCCATGAGCAGTTCTTC. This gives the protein CASSALSGRAHEQFF.

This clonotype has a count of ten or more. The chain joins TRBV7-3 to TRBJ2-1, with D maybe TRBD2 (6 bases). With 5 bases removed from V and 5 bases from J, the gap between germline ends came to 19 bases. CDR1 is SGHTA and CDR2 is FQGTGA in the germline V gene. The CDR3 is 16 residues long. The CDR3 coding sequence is TGTGCCAGCAGCCCCAATCCTCTAGCGACCAACAATGAGCAGTTCTTC. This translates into CASSPNPLATNNEQFF.

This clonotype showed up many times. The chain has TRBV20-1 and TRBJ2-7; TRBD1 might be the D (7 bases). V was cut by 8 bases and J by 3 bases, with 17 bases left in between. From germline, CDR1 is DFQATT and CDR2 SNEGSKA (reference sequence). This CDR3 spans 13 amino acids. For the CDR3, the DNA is TGCAGTATTAGGGGGCAGGGAGGCTACGAGCAGTACTTC. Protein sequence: CSIRGQGGYEQYF.

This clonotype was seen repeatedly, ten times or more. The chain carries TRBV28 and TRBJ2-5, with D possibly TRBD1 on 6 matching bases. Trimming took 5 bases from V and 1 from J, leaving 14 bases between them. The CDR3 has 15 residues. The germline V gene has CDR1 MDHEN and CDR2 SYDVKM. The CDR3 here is CASSTQQGIQETQYF. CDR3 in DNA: TGTGCCAGCAGTACCCAGCAGGGGATCCAAGAGACCCAGTACTTC.

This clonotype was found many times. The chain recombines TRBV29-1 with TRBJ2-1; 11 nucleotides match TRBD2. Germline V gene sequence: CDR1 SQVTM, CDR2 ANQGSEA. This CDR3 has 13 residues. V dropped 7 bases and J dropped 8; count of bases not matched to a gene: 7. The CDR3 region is CSAGTSGSYEQFF. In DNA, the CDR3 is TGCAGCGCCGGGACTAGCGGCTCCTATGAGCAGTTCTTC.

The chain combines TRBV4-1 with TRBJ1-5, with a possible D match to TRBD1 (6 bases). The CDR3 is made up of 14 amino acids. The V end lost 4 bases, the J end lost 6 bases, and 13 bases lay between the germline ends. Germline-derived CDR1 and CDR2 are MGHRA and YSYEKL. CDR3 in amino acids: CASSRPGTSQPQHF. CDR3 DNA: TGCGCCAGCAGCCGACCTGGGACAAGTCAGCCCCAGCATTTT.

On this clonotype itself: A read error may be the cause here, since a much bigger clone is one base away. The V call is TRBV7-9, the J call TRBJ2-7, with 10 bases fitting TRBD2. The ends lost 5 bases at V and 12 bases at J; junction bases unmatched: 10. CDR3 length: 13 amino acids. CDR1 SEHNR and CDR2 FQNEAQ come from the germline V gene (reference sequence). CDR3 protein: CASSLSTSGVSYF. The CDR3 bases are TGTGCCAGCAGCCTGAGTACTAGCGGGGTGTCGTACTTC. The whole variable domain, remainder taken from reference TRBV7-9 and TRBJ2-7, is DTGVSQNPRHKITKRGQNVTFRCDPISEHNRLYWYRQTLGQGPEFLTYFQNEAQLEKSRLLSDRFSAERPKGSFSTLEIQRTEQGDSAMYLCASSLSTSGVSYFGPGTRLTVT.

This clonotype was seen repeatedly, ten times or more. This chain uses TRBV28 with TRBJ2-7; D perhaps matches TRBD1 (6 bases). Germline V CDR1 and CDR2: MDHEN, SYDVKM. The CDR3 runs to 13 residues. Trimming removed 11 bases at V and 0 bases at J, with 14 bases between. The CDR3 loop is CAGKDRSSYEQYF. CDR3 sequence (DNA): TGTGCCGGCAAAGACAGGAGCTCCTACGAGCAGTACTTC.

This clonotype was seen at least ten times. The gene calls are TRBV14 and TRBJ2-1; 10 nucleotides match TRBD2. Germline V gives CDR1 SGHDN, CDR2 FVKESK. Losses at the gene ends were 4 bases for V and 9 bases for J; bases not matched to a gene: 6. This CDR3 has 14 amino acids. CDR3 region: CASSRAGGNREQFF. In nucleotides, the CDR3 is TGTGCCAGCAGCCGAGCGGGGGGGAACCGTGAGCAGTTCTTC. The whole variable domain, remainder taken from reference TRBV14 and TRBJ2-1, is EAGVTQFPSHSVIEKGQTVTLRCDPISGHDNLYWYRRVMGKEIKFLLHFVKESKQDESGMPNNRFLAERTGGTYSTLKVQPAELEDSGVYFCASSRAGGNREQFFGPGTRLTVL.

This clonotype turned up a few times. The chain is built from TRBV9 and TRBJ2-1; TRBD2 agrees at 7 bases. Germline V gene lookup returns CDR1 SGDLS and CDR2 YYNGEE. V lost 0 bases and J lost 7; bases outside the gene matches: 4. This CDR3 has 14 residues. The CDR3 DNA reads TGTGCCAGCAGCGTAGGTCCTAGCGGTAATGAGCAGTTCTTC. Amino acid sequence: CASSVGPSGNEQFF. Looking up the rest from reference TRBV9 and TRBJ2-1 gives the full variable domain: DSGVTQTPKHLITATGQRVTLRCSPRSGDLSVYWYQQSLDQGLQFLIQYYNGEERAKGNILERFSAQQFPDLHSELNLSSLELGDSALYFCASSVGPSGNEQFFGPGTRLTVL.

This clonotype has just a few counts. The CDR3 nucleotides read TGTGCCAGCAGCTTAGCGCGGGCATCCGGCGAGCAGTACTTC. Its translation is CASSLARASGEQYF. The chain joins TRBV7-9 to TRBJ2-7; D might be TRBD2 (5 bases). Germline CDR1 reads SEHNR; CDR2 reads FQNEAQ (reference sequence). The CDR3 contains 14 residues. Trimming left V 0 bases short and J 6 bases short, with 12 bases between.

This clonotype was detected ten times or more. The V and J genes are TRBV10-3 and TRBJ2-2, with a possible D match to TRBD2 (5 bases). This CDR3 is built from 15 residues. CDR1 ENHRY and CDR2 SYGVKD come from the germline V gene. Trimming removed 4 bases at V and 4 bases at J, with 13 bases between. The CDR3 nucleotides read TGTGCCATCAGTGTCAGAGGGAGCCCCACCGGGGAGCTGTTTTTT. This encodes CAISVRGSPTGELFF.

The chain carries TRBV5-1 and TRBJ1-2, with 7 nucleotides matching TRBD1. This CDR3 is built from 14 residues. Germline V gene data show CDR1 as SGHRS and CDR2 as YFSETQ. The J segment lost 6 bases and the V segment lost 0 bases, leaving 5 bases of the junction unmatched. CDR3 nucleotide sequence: TGCGCCAGCAGCTTGGTTTGGGACAGAAATGGCTACACCTTC. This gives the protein CASSLVWDRNGYTF.

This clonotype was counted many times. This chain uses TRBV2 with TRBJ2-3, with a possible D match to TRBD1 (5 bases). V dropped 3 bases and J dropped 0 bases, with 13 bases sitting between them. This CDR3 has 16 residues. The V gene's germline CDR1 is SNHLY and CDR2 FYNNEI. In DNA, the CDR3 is TGTGCCAGCAGTGAGCCAGGGTCCCCTAGCACAGATACGCAGTATTTT. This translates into CASSEPGSPSTDTQYF.

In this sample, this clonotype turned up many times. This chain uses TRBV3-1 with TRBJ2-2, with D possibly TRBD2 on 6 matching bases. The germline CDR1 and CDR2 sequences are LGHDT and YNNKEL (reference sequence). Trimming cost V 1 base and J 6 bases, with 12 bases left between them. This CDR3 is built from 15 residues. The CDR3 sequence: CASSQVRAGSGELFF. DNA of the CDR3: TGTGCCAGCAGCCAAGTAAGGGCGGGATCCGGGGAGCTGTTTTTT. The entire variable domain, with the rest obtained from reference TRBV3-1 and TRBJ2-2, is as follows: DTAVSQTPKYLVTQMGNDKSIKCEQNLGHDTMYWYKQDSKKFLKIMFSYNNKELIINETVPNRFSPKSPDKAHLNLHINSLELGDSAVYFCASSQVRAGSGELFFGEGSRLTVL.

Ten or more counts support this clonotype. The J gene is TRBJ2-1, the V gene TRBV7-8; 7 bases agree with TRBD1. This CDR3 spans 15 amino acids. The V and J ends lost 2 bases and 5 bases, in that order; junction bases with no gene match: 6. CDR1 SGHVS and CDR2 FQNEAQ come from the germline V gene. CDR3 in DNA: TGTGCCAGCAGCTTACGTCCCGACAGGGACAATGAGCAGTTCTTC. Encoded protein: CASSLRPDRDNEQFF.

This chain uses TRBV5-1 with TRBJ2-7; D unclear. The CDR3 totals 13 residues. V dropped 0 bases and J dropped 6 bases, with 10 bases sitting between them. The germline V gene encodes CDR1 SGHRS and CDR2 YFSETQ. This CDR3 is CASSLVYLGEQYF. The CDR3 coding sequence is TGCGCCAGCAGCTTGGTGTACCTTGGCGAGCAGTACTTC.

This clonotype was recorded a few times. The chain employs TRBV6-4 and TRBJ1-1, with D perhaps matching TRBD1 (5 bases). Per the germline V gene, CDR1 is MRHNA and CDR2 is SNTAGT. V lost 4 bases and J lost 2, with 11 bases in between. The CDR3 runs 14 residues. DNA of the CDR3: TGTGCCAGCAGTGTAGCAAGGGGAAACACTGAAGCTTTCTTT. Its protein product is CASSVARGNTEAFF.

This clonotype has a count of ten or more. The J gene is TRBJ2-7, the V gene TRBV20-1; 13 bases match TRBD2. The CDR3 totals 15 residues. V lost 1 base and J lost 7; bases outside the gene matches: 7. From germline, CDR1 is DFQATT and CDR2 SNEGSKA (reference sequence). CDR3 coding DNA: TGCAGTGCTAGAGTCCCGGGACTAGCGGGAAGGGAGCAGTACTTC. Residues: CSARVPGLAGREQYF.

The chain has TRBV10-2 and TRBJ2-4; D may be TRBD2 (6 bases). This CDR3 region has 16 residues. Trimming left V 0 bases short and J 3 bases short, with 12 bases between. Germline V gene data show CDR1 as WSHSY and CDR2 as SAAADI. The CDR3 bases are TGCGCCAGCAGTGAGTCGGGGGGAGTTGGCAAAAACATTCAGTACTTC. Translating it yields CASSESGGVGKNIQYF.